These 4 T cell receptor beta chains were sequenced from one sample in a study of blood T cells in healthy people across ages. Primed by a sample-barcoded 5' primer and a J-beta primer mix, a second PCR proceeded for about 6 to 12 cycles. TCRdb re-analysed the 5' RACE reads in MiXCR, keeping a single row per CDR3 protein. This table holds fewer than 1.5 million distinct CDR3 sequences, 35% to 45% found once. Sequencing was performed on blood. The receptors stem from a woman aged 18-35 years in good health.

This clonotype was picked up a small number of times. This chain connects TRBV9 to TRBJ2-1; D gene unclear. The closer fit of TRBJ2-7 to the DNA end suggests the J call may be wrong. The CDR3 is made up of 14 amino acids. The germline V gene has CDR1 SGDLS and CDR2 YYNGEE. The CDR3 is CASSPASLAYEQYF. DNA for the CDR3: TGTGCCAGCAGCCCCGCTTCCCTAGCCTACGAGCAGTACTTC.

This clonotype has a count of ten or more. This chain joins TRBV7-2 and TRBJ1-5, with 9 nucleotides matching TRBD1. V gave up 0 bases and J gave up 4 bases; unmatched junction bases: 1. This CDR3 has 15 residues. Germline CDR1 and CDR2: SGHTA and FQGNSA. In DNA, the CDR3 is TGTGCCAGCAGCTTAGCTGGGACAGGGAATCAGCCCCAGCATTTT. Translation: CASSLAGTGNQPQHF.

The chain combines TRBV7-9 with TRBJ2-1, with TRBD2 matching 12 bases. From germline, CDR1 is SEHNR and CDR2 FQNEAQ (reference sequence). This CDR3 comprises 17 residues. Trimming at V came to 3 bases and at J to 9 bases, leaving 12 bases not matched to a gene. The CDR3 is CASSLVGVTSGSGEQFF. The CDR3 nucleotides read TGTGCCAGCAGCTTGGTGGGGGTGACTAGCGGGAGTGGTGAGCAGTTCTTC.

This rearrangement joins TRBV7-2 to TRBJ2-3, with 8 bases fitting TRBD1. The CDR3 totals 17 residues. CDR1 and CDR2 from the germline V gene are SGHTA and FQGNSA. V lost 5 bases and J lost 6; bases outside the gene matches: 16. CDR3 region: CASSLGGPGGPQDTQYF. In nucleotides, the CDR3 is TGTGCCAGCAGCCTAGGGGGACCAGGGGGCCCCCAGGATACGCAGTATTTT.